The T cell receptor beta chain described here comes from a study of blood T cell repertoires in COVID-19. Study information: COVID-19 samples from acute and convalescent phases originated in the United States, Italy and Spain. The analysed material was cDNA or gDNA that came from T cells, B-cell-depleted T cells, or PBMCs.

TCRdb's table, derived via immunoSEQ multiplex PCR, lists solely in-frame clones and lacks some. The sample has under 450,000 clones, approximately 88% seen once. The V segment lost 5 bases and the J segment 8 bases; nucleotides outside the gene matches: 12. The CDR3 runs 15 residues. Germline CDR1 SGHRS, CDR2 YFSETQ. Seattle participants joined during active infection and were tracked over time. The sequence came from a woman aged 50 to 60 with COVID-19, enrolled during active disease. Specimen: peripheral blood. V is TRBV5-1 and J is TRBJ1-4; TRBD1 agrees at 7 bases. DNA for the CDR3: TGCGCCAGCAGACGCGGACAGGTTCTATTCGAAAAACTGTTTTTT. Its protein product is CASRRGQVLFEKLFF.